The 27 T cell receptor beta chains below were found in one sample sequenced in a study of metastatic and nonmetastatic thyroid tumors. No treatment of any kind had been given to any patient before thyroid surgery. TCRdb re-processed the PCR reads through MiXCR. The sample lists 30,000 to 40,000 clones; about 40% were seen once. Specimen: tumor tissue. The receptor source for this set is a female donor with papillary thyroid cancer or a benign thyroid nodule (not recorded which). Some clones in this sample may be carry-over from other donors' samples.

CDR3 nucleotide sequence: TGTGCCAGCAGTTACACCCCCCAGGGAATTGCCAGTTTACGAGGGGCCGGGGAGCTGTTTTTT. It encodes CASSYTPQGIASLRGAGELFF. The chain uses TRBV6-2 or TRBV6-3 and TRBJ2-2; D is possibly TRBD1 or TRBD2 (5 bases each). This CDR3 is 21 amino acids long. The germline V gene encodes CDR1 MNHEY and CDR2 SVGEGT. Deletions cut 2 bases from V and 6 bases from J, with 31 bases between.

CDR3 DNA sequence: TGCAGTGCTAGTGCCCCGACAGCAACCTACGAGCAGTACTTC. Translating gives CSASAPTATYEQYF. The chain combines TRBV20-1 with TRBJ2-7; TRBD1 might be the D (5 bases). The CDR3 covers 14 residues. The germline CDR1 and CDR2 sequences are DFQATT and SNEGSKA (reference sequence). V dropped 3 bases and J dropped 2 bases, with 14 bases sitting between them.

This clone was seen at least ten times. This sequence joins TRBV5-1 and TRBJ2-1; 9 bases line up with TRBD2. The CDR3 covers 16 residues. V lost 4 bases to trimming and J lost 3 bases; unmatched junction nucleotides: 8. Per germline, CDR1 SGHRS and CDR2 YFSETQ. The CDR3 region has the DNA TGCGCCAGCAGCCTCCAGGAAGCGGGGGGCTACAATGAGCAGTTCTTC. Protein product: CASSLQEAGGYNEQFF.

The rearrangement links TRBV5-4 to TRBJ1-6; no firm D call. Trimming pared 0 bases from V and 9 bases from J, leaving 10 bases between. Germline assignment: CDR1 SGHNT and CDR2 YYREEE (reference sequence). The CDR3 is 14 residues long. CDR3 DNA sequence: TGTGCCAGCAGCTTGGAGCCGAGTAGTTCACCCCTCCACTTT. Protein sequence: CASSLEPSSSPLHF. Variable domain in full (rest from reference TRBV5-4 and TRBJ1-6): ETGVTQSPTHLIKTRGQQVTLRCSSQSGHNTVSWYQQALGQGPQFIFQYYREEENGRGNFPPRFSGLQFPNYSSELNVNALELDDSALYLCASSLEPSSSPLHFGNGTRLTVT.

This sequence joins TRBV20-1 and TRBJ2-7, with TRBD2 matching over 8 bases. This CDR3 contains 12 residues. V gave up 3 bases and J gave up 2 bases; unmatched junction bases: 0. Germline V CDR1 and CDR2: DFQATT, SNEGSKA (reference sequence). The CDR3 DNA reads as TGCAGTGCTAGCGGGAGGGCCTACGAGCAGTACTTC. Translating gives CSASGRAYEQYF.

The J gene is TRBJ1-2, the V gene TRBV20-1, with a possible D match to TRBD1 (6 bases). Germline V gene lookup returns CDR1 DFQATT and CDR2 SNEGSKA (reference sequence). This CDR3 comprises 14 residues. As DNA, the CDR3 is TGCGGACGCGACGGACAAGGGGGAGAAGATGGCTACACCTTC. It encodes CGRDGQGGEDGYTF.

This clone showed up just a few times. The genes are TRBV6-1 and TRBJ1-2, with D maybe TRBD1 (5 bases). The V end was cut by 3 bases, the J end by 6 bases, with 11 bases between. Germline V gene lookup returns CDR1 MNHNS and CDR2 SASEGT. The CDR3 extends over 13 amino acids. The CDR3 DNA reads as TGTGCCAGCAGTGAGGCAGGGACGGATGGCTACACCTTC. It is translated as CASSEAGTDGYTF.

The chain combines TRBV9 with TRBJ1-3; 7 bases map to TRBD1. V dropped 3 bases and J dropped 3; count of bases not matched to a gene: 12. The V gene's germline CDR1 is SGDLS and CDR2 YYNGEE. The CDR3 extends over 17 amino acids. DNA of the CDR3: TGTGCCAGCAGCGCCGCCTCGACAGGGTTCAGTGGAAACACCATATATTTT. This codes for CASSAASTGFSGNTIYF.

The V and J genes are TRBV28 and TRBJ2-1; D remains ambiguous. The V gene lost 5 bases and the J gene lost 4 bases, with 15 bases spanning the gap. The V gene's germline CDR1 is MDHEN and CDR2 SYDVKM. The CDR3 extends over 15 amino acids. In nucleotides, the CDR3 is TGTGCCAGCAGTACCATTTTGTGGTCTTACAATGAGCAGTTCTTC. It codes for CASSTILWSYNEQFF. Together with reference TRBV28 and TRBJ2-1, the CDR3 gives the full variable domain: DVKVTQSSRYLVKRTGEKVFLECVQDMDHENMFWYRQDPGLGLRLIYFSYDVKMKEKGDIPEGYSVSREKKERFSLILESASTNQTSMYLCASSTILWSYNEQFFGPGTRLTVL.

The chain couples TRBV28 to TRBJ1-3; D possibly corresponds to TRBD1 (5 bases). Germline CDR1 MDHEN, CDR2 SYDVKM. The CDR3 is 13 residues long. The germline V and J ends were trimmed by 4 bases and 5 bases, with 9 bases remaining between them. DNA for the CDR3: TGTGCCAGCAGTTGGGGGACGCGAAACACCATATATTTT. Its protein product is CASSWGTRNTIYF.

In this sample, this clone turned up a few times. The V gene is TRBV6-1, the J gene TRBJ2-7, with 15 bases that match TRBD2. The germline V gene has CDR1 MNHNS and CDR2 SASEGT. V dropped 5 bases and J dropped 2; count of bases not matched to a gene: 7. This CDR3 contains 17 residues. The CDR3 spells CASSQGLAGGLTYEQYF. The CDR3, as DNA: TGTGCCAGCAGTCAGGGACTAGCGGGAGGCCTAACCTACGAGCAGTACTTC.

This clone was detected a few times. The chain couples TRBV24-1 to TRBJ2-1; D is undetermined. Trimming took off 6 bases at V and 5 bases at J, with 13 bases between the two ends. The CDR3 extends over 14 amino acids. Per the germline V gene, CDR1 is KGHDR and CDR2 is SFDVKD. The CDR3 nucleotides are TGTGCCACCAGTCCGACAACAGCAAACAATGAGCAGTTCTTC. Translated: CATSPTTANNEQFF.

J is TRBJ1-1 and V is TRBV5-1; D uncertain. Between the trimmed V and J ends, which lost 0 bases and 1 base, there was a span of 7 bases. Germline V lookup: CDR1 SGHRS, CDR2 YFSETQ. The length of the CDR3 is 14 residues. This chain's CDR3 is CASSLGAGNTEAFF. The CDR3 DNA follows: TGCGCCAGCAGCTTGGGGGCCGGGAACACTGAAGCTTTCTTT.

CDR3 protein: CATSDPTSDGSSNQPQHF. CDR3 sequence (DNA): TGTGCCACCAGTGACCCTACCTCGGACGGGTCTAGCAATCAGCCCCAGCATTTT. The gene calls are TRBV24-1 and TRBJ1-5; D gene unclear. The germline CDR1 and CDR2 sequences are KGHDR and SFDVKD. With 4 bases removed from V and 0 bases from J, the gap between germline ends came to 18 bases. The CDR3 loop spans 18 amino acids.

In this sample, this clone turned up once. The chain links TRBV5-1 to TRBJ1-6, with TRBD1 as a possible D gene (5 bases). The CDR3 has 16 amino acids. V dropped 1 base and J dropped 6 bases, with 14 bases sitting between them. Germline CDR1 and CDR2: SGHRS and YFSETQ. The CDR3 DNA is TGCGCCAGCAGCTTGTCCCCGGGGCAGAGTAATTCACCCCTCCACTTT. Translating gives CASSLSPGQSNSPLHF.

This clone was counted between two and nine times. This chain links TRBV6-1 with TRBJ1-2; the D is unclear. CDR1 is MNHNS and CDR2 is SASEGT in the germline V gene. Trimming stripped 8 bases from V and 0 bases from J, with 19 bases between. This CDR3 has 16 residues. For the CDR3, the DNA is TGTGCCAGCGGAAAGGTTGGGTTGGGGACTAACTATGGCTACACCTTC. Its translation: CASGKVGLGTNYGYTF.

The rearrangement uses TRBV7-9 and TRBJ1-6; no clear D. CDR3 length equals 14 residues. The ends were cut back, 5 bases at V and 2 bases at J, with 7 bases in the middle. Germline V CDR1 and CDR2: SEHNR, FQNEAQ (reference sequence). The CDR3 coding sequence is TGTGCCAGCAGCCCAGGACCCTATAATTCACCCCTCCACTTT. Its translation: CASSPGPYNSPLHF.

CDR3: CASTSGYNLDTGELFF. Written as DNA, the CDR3 is TGTGCCAGCACTTCCGGGTACAATTTGGACACCGGGGAGCTGTTTTTT. This chain joins TRBV11-1 and TRBJ2-2; no definite D call. Trimming removed 7 bases from V and 3 bases from J, with 18 bases in between. Germline CDR1 reads SGHAT; CDR2 reads FQDESV (reference sequence). There are 16 residues in the CDR3.

This clone was seen a few times. The rearrangement links TRBV9 to TRBJ2-1; 15 nucleotides line up with TRBD2. The CDR3 length is 19 residues. Germline CDR1 reads SGDLS; CDR2 reads YYNGEE. The ends lost 0 bases at V and 7 bases at J; junction bases unmatched: 11. For the CDR3, the DNA is TGTGCCAGCAGCGTAGCTAAGGGGACTAGCGGGAGGTCGATTAATGAGCAGTTCTTC. Amino acids: CASSVAKGTSGRSINEQFF. The entire variable domain, with the rest obtained from reference TRBV9 and TRBJ2-1, is as follows: DSGVTQTPKHLITATGQRVTLRCSPRSGDLSVYWYQQSLDQGLQFLIQYYNGEERAKGNILERFSAQQFPDLHSELNLSSLELGDSALYFCASSVAKGTSGRSINEQFFGPGTRLTVL.

The V gene is TRBV30, the J gene TRBJ1-1; no reliable D call. This CDR3 spans 13 amino acids. V dropped 3 bases and J dropped 0 bases, with 8 bases sitting between them. Germline V gives CDR1 GTSNPN, CDR2 SVGIG (reference sequence). DNA of the CDR3: TGTGCCTGGAGAGAGGGCTTGAACACTGAAGCTTTCTTT. This codes for CAWREGLNTEAFF. Variable domain in full (rest from reference TRBV30 and TRBJ1-1): SQTIHQWPATLVQPVGSPLSLECTVEGTSNPNLYWYRQAAGRGLQLLFYSVGIGQISSEVPQNLSASRPQDRQFILSSKKLLLSDSGFYLCAWREGLNTEAFFGQGTRLTVV.

The chain joins TRBV20-1 to TRBJ2-1, with TRBD2 matching over 8 bases. The CDR3 length is 14 residues. Unmatched junction bases numbered 7, after V lost 6 bases and J lost 3 bases. Germline V gives CDR1 DFQATT, CDR2 SNEGSKA (reference sequence). In DNA, the CDR3 is TGCAGTGCCAAGAGCGGGGGAATCTACAATGAGCAGTTCTTC. It translates to CSAKSGGIYNEQFF.

The rearrangement links TRBV11-1 to TRBJ2-3; no clear D. Germline CDR1 SGHAT, CDR2 FQDESV (reference sequence). V lost 1 base, J lost 6 bases, and 14 bases lay in between. This CDR3 spans 15 amino acids. This chain's CDR3 is CASSLVSSLGDTQYF. The DNA for the CDR3 is TGTGCCAGCAGCTTAGTCTCGTCCTTGGGGGATACGCAGTATTTT.

This clone was observed a few times. V and J are TRBV28 and TRBJ1-5; TRBD1 agrees at 7 bases. The CDR3 length is 18 residues. J gave up 7 bases and V 1 base, and 16 bases lay outside the gene matches. CDR1 and CDR2 from the germline V gene are MDHEN and SYDVKM. CDR3 in amino acids: CASSLSGQVIISRQPQHF. The CDR3 region has the DNA TGTGCCAGCAGTTTATCAGGACAGGTGATCATAAGTCGACAGCCCCAGCATTTT.

This clone appeared a few times. This chain joins TRBV28 and TRBJ1-2, with D unclear. The CDR3 consists of 12 residues. V lost 7 bases and J lost 7, with 13 bases in between. Germline assignment: CDR1 MDHEN and CDR2 SYDVKM. The CDR3: CASKAPAGGYTF. CDR3 in DNA: TGTGCCAGCAAAGCCCCGGCGGGTGGCTACACCTTC.

This clone was seen many times. With a much larger clone just one base away, this may be a read error. The V and J genes are TRBV7-3 and TRBJ2-3; TRBD2 matches 10 bases. Looked up from germline, CDR1 is SGHTA and CDR2 is FQGTGA. The CDR3 is made up of 15 amino acids. In DNA form, the CDR3 reads TGTGCCAGCAGCTTTAGCGGGGGGAGCACAGATGCGCAGTATTTT. Its translation is CASSFSGGSTDAQYF.

The J gene is TRBJ1-4, the V gene TRBV18, with 7 bases identical to TRBD1. J lost 7 bases, V lost 3 bases, and 5 bases had no gene match. The germline CDR1 and CDR2 sequences are KGHSH and LQKENI. The CDR3 has 14 residues. CDR3 sequence reads: CASSPGQIIEKLFF. In DNA form, the CDR3 reads TGTGCCAGCTCACCGGGACAGATTATTGAAAAACTGTTTTTT.

The chain links TRBV9 to TRBJ2-7; D unresolved. Per the germline V gene, CDR1 is SGDLS and CDR2 is YYNGEE. The germline V and J ends were trimmed by 0 bases and 0 bases, with 4 bases remaining between them. This CDR3 has 13 amino acids. CDR3 DNA: TGTGCCAGCAGCGTAGGGGACTCCTACGAGCAGTACTTC. It translates to CASSVGDSYEQYF.